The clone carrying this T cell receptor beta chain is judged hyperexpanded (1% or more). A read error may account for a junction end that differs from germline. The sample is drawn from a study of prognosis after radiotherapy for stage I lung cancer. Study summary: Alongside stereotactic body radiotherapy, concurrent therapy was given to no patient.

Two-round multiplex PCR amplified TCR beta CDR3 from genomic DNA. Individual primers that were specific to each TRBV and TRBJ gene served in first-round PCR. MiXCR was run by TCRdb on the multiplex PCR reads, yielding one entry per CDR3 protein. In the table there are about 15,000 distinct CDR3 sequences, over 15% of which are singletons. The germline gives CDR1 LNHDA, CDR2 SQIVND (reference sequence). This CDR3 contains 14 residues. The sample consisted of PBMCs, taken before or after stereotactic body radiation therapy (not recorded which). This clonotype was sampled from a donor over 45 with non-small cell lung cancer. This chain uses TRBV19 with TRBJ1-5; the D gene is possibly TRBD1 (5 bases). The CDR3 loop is CASSIRDWGEPQHF. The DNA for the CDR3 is TGTGCCAGCAGTATCCGCGACTGGGGCGAGCCCCAGCATTTT.